A single TCR beta chain is shown here with its context. As yet, its antigen is unknown. RNA transcripts provided the template for amplifying TCR beta CDR3 regions. First-round RT-PCR used HTBI primers; second-round multiplex PCR followed. TCRdb re-called the multiplex PCR reads through MiXCR, storing one row per CDR3 protein. In the table there are over 450,000 distinct CDR3 sequences, approximately 14% of which are singletons. Excluded were patients with other autoimmune diseases, uncontrolled infections, pregnancy or lactation. This sample stems from a study of Graves' ophthalmopathy and Graves' hyperthyroidism. Looking at the study overall: Upon initial diagnosis and before any treatment, peripheral blood was collected.

Study outcomes and limitations: Among thyroid clonotypes expanded above 0.001 frequency, most also appeared in blood.

With 2 bases removed from V and 6 bases from J, the gap between germline ends came to 20 bases. The CDR3 totals 16 residues. Germline CDR1 and CDR2: SGHVS and FNYEAQ. The clonotype comes from a woman aged 25-40 years with Graves' ophthalmopathy. The chain is built from TRBV7-6 and TRBJ2-7; perhaps TRBD1 as D (6 bases). Input material: blood. CDR3 nucleotide sequence: TGTGCCAGCAGCTTACAAGGGGGTGGGACGAACACCGAGCAGTACTTC. Encoded protein: CASSLQGGGTNTEQYF.